A selection of T cell receptor beta chains follows, all from one sample in a study of response to subunit inactivated influenza vaccine. TCRdb called the RT-PCR reads again in MiXCR, with one record for every CDR3 protein. The profile shows 180,000 or so distinct CDR3 sequences, approximately 12% of them singletons. These sequences were also reported in another study, on T cells expressing NK-cell markers.

The specimen was CD8+ T cells sorted from PBMCs, collected 11 to 12 days after vaccination. The receptors come from a man aged 50-60 years who received an inactivated influenza vaccine. Both conserved end residues are part of each CDR3. The D gene is left open where the match is weak. Size is omitted from some rows. Given values are once, few, many or a class for expanded clones.

DNA,CDR3,V,J,size,D
TGTGCCAGCAGTTACTTGAATGAGAATGAGCAGTTCTTC,CASSYLNENEQFF,TRBV6-5,TRBJ2-1,many,.
TGTGCCAGCAGCGGCAAGGGAGAGTACGAGCAGTACTTC,CASSGKGEYEQYF,TRBV9,TRBJ2-7,.,.
TGTGCCAGCAGTTTATTGGGACTAGCGGGGGCCAACACCGGGGAGCTGTTTTTT,CASSLLGLAGANTGELFF,TRBV28,TRBJ2-2,.,TRBD2
TGTGCCAGCAGTTACTGGGACCCCTACAATGAGCAGTTCTTC,CASSYWDPYNEQFF,TRBV6-2/TRBV6-3,TRBJ2-1,.,.
TGTGCCACCAGCAGTCATGGGAGCGGTAAGGCTTACGAGCAGTACTTC,CATSSHGSGKAYEQYF,TRBV15,TRBJ2-7,.,.
TGTGCCAGCAGTTTGTTCGGGACAGGGTCCCAAGAGACCCAGTACTTC,CASSLFGTGSQETQYF,TRBV12-3/TRBV12-4,TRBJ2-5,.,TRBD1
TGTGCCAGCAGTGTGTGGGGAAGTGAGCAGTTCTTC,CASSVWGSEQFF,TRBV6-1,TRBJ2-1,.,.
TGTGCCAGCAGTTTCAGGGTCCAAGAGACCCAGTACTTC,CASSFRVQETQYF,TRBV12-3/TRBV12-4,TRBJ2-5,.,.
TGTGCCAGCAGTTTTGCAGGATTGTCCTACGAGCAGTACTTC,CASSFAGLSYEQYF,TRBV28,TRBJ2-7,.,.
TGCAGCTTCCTAACCGGGACAGGCTACAATGAGCAGTTCTTC,CSFLTGTGYNEQFF,TRBV29-1,TRBJ2-1,many,TRBD1
TGTGCCAGCAGTTCCCCGGGACAGAATTCACCCCTCCACTTT,CASSSPGQNSPLHF,TRBV6-5,TRBJ1-6,.,TRBD1
TGTGCCAGCAGTCAGGGACGGACACTAAACTACGAGCAGTACTTC,CASSQGRTLNYEQYF,TRBV28,TRBJ2-7,few,.
TGTGCCATCGCACGCGATAGGACAGGGGTCACCGGGGAGCTGTTTTTT,CAIARDRTGVTGELFF,TRBV2,TRBJ2-2,.,TRBD1
TGCGCCAGCAGCCAAGATGGATTGAACACTGAAGCTTTCTTT,CASSQDGLNTEAFF,TRBV4-3,TRBJ1-1,many,.
TGTGCCTGGAGTAAGTCAAGAAACACTGAAGCTTTCTTT,CAWSKSRNTEAFF,TRBV30,TRBJ1-1,.,.
TGTGCCAACTCCGGGACGTCCCTCTCTGGGGCCAACGTCCTGACTTTC,CANSGTSLSGANVLTF,TRBV10-3,TRBJ2-6,few,.
TGCAGTGCTAGAGAACTAGCGGGAGGAGCCTACGAGCAGTACTTC,CSARELAGGAYEQYF,TRBV20-1,TRBJ2-7,few,TRBD2
TGTGCCAGTAGTAGGGGACAGGGGGCCGGGGAGCTGTTTTTT,CASSRGQGAGELFF,TRBV19,TRBJ2-2,.,TRBD1
TGTGCCAGCAGTCCAGCGGGACCGACTCATGGCTACACCTTC,CASSPAGPTHGYTF,TRBV6-2/TRBV6-3,TRBJ1-2,.,.
TGTGCCAGCAGCTTAGCCAGGAATCACAATGAGCAGTTCTTC,CASSLARNHNEQFF,TRBV7-8,TRBJ2-1,.,.
TGTGCCAGCAGTGAATCCGTTTTTTCGACCGAGCAGTACTTC,CASSESVFSTEQYF,TRBV25-1,TRBJ2-7,many,.
TGTGCCAGCAGCTACTTAGGGACAGGGCAAGAGACCCAGTACTTC,CASSYLGTGQETQYF,TRBV28,TRBJ2-5,few,TRBD1
TGCGCCAGCAGCTTGGCCGGACAGCCTACCTACGAGCAGTACTTC,CASSLAGQPTYEQYF,TRBV5-1,TRBJ2-7,few,.
TGTGCCAGCAGCTTAGGGTCAGGGGAATACTACGAGCAGTACTTC,CASSLGSGEYYEQYF,TRBV7-9,TRBJ2-7,few,.
TGCAGTGCCCACGGACTAGCGGGAGTAATAGATACGCAGTATTTT,CSAHGLAGVIDTQYF,TRBV20-1,TRBJ2-3,.,TRBD2
TGCATCGTTGTTGGGGACGTTAATGAGCAGTTCTTC,CIVVGDVNEQFF,TRBV29-1,TRBJ2-1,many,.
TGTGCCAGCAGCGTCGGACAGGGGACGACCCAGTACTTC,CASSVGQGTTQYF,TRBV9,TRBJ2-5,few,TRBD1
TGTGCCAGCAGCCCCGGGGGGGGCCCTGAAAAACTGTTTTTT,CASSPGGGPEKLFF,TRBV12-3/TRBV12-4,TRBJ1-4,few,.
TGTGCCAGCAGTTCCTGGGACAAGCTGGATAAGACCCAGTACTTC,CASSSWDKLDKTQYF,TRBV28,TRBJ2-5,few,.
TGTGCCAGCAGCTGGACAGGGCGACATAATTCACCCCTCCACTTT,CASSWTGRHNSPLHF,TRBV13,TRBJ1-6,.,TRBD1
TGTGCCAGCAGTTACGGGGTAGAGGGGGGTTACGAGCAGTACTTC,CASSYGVEGGYEQYF,TRBV12-3/TRBV12-4,TRBJ2-7,.,.
TGCGCCAGCAGCCAAGATAGGGGCAGCGGGAGGGCAGCCTACGAGCAGTACTTC,CASSQDRGSGRAAYEQYF,TRBV4-3,TRBJ2-7,.,TRBD2